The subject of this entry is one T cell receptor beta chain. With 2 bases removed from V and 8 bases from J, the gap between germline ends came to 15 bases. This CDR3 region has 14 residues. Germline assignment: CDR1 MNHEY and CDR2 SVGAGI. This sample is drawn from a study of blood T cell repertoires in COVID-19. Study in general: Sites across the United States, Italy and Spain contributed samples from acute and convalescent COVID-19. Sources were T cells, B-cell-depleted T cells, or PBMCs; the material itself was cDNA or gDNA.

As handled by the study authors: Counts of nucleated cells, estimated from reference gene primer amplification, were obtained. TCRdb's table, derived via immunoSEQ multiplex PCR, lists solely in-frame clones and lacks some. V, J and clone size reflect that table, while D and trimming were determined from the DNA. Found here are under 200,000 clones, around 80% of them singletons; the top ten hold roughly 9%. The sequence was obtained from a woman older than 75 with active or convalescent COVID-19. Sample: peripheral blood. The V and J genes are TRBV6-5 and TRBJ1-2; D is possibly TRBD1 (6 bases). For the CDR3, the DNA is TGTGCCAGCAGTTACAGGGGGGGCCCCGGAGGCTACACCTTC. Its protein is CASSYRGGPGGYTF.